The T cell receptor beta chain under discussion was sequenced for a study of cytomegalovirus exposure and HLA in healthy donors. Study at large: Unique TCR beta sequences numbering about 100 million came from 150 million to 200 million T cells in an earlier analysis. Overall study findings and caveats: Segments of the TCR beta V type were, in most cases, productive about 87% or about 30% of the time in an earlier analysis. Later analysis identified 17,000 or so TCR beta sequences associated with HLA alleles, using a false discovery rate threshold of 0.05. The authors enumerated 164 TCR beta chains as linked to cytomegalovirus.

Use of 60 Vbeta and 13 Jbeta primers characterized the PCR. TCRdb keeps only in-frame clones here, not all; method: immunoSEQ multiplex PCR. The data contain roughly 100,000 clones, under 85% of them seen just once; the ten biggest clones take up roughly 2%. Note on this clone: Its target is unknown.

Trimming cost V 4 bases and J 7 bases; bases outside gene matches: 8. The CDR3 contains 15 residues. Germline CDR1 and CDR2: SGHNT and YYREEE (reference sequence). Source material: PBMCs. The gene calls are TRBV5-4 and TRBJ2-2, with 9 positions matching TRBD2. The origin of this receptor is a man between 40 and 49 years old in good health and CMV-seronegative. The CDR3 protein is CASSTGLARSGELFF. In DNA form, the CDR3 reads TGTGCCAGCAGCACAGGACTAGCGAGGAGCGGGGAGCTGTTTTTT.